This T cell receptor (beta chain) was identified during a study of CD8+ T cells in alopecia areata. Sequencing templates came from extracted RNA that was reverse transcribed into cDNA. Sequenced by immunoSEQ multiplex PCR; TCRdb stores in-frame clones only, minus some. The sample includes 150,000 to 200,000 clones, about three fifths of them seen just once. Looked up from germline, CDR1 is SGHTA and CDR2 is FQGNSA. The CDR3 runs 13 residues. Deletions cut 3 bases from V and 4 bases from J, with 10 bases between. Treatment specified: oral pan-JAK inhibitor, 5-10 mg twice daily. This TCR came from a human donor with alopecia areata. Sequences were derived from CD8+ T cells sorted from blood, sampled at week 24, from a patient treated with tofacitinib. The chain uses TRBV7-2 and TRBJ2-7; D uncertain. The CDR3 nucleotides are TGTGCCAGCAGCTTTAGGTCCGTATACGAGCAGTACTTC. This encodes CASSFRSVYEQYF.